Each of the 5 T cell receptor beta chains below was sequenced from the same sample in a study of CD8 T cells in Susac syndrome (dated by TCRdb to about 2019). Libraries were built with the immunoSEQ multiplex PCR assay. RNA was extracted using the RNeasy kit, and roughly 0.5 to 1 microgram was reverse transcribed with random hexamers. The raw public reads went through TCRdb reprocessing: fastp at Q25, MiXCR clone calling, in-frame beta chains kept. All rows with the same CDR3 protein become a single entry with the most common DNA and genes. The sample table holds 200,000 to 250,000 distinct CDR3 sequences, of which around 95% were seen once. The ten largest clones add up to 0.06% to 0.08% of the sample. The sample taken for sequencing was CD4+ T cells from PBMCs. The receptors here all came from a human donor with multiple sclerosis.

The chain couples TRBV5-4 to TRBJ2-2, with TRBD1 matching over 8 bases. Germline V lookup: CDR1 SGHNT, CDR2 YYREEE (reference sequence). The CDR3 has 17 amino acids. The trim removed 4 bases at V and 2 bases at J, leaving 10 bases unmatched. CDR3 nucleotides: TGTGCCAGCAGCGCCCTAGACAGGGGACGAAACACCGGGGAGCTGTTTTTT. Translation gives CASSALDRGRNTGELFF.

The chain links TRBV12-3 or TRBV12-4 to TRBJ2-5, with TRBD2 matching over 9 bases. The V and J ends lost 3 bases and 5 bases, in that order; junction bases with no gene match: 10. This CDR3 spans 16 amino acids. CDR3 loop: CASSLALAGIGETQYF. In DNA form, the CDR3 reads TGTGCCAGCAGTTTGGCCCTAGCGGGAATTGGGGAGACCCAGTACTTC.

The J gene is TRBJ2-2, the V gene TRBV6-5; maybe TRBD2 (5 bases). The germline V gene has CDR1 MNHEY and CDR2 SVGAGI. This CDR3 has 13 residues. Between the trimmed V and J ends, which lost 5 bases and 10 bases, there was a span of 14 bases. The CDR3 region has the DNA TGTGCCAGCAGTCCCACCGGGGTTACGGAGCTGTTTTTT. This gives the protein CASSPTGVTELFF.

V usage is TRBV12-3 or TRBV12-4 and J usage is TRBJ2-3; TRBD2 matches at 7 bases. The CDR3 extends over 17 amino acids. Trimming at V came to 6 bases and at J to 4 bases, leaving 16 bases not matched to a gene. CDR3 coding DNA: TGTGCCAGCAGCACGGTAGCCGGCGGGAGAGCCGCAGATACGCAGTATTTT. The encoded protein is CASSTVAGGRAADTQYF.

The V and J genes are TRBV29-1 and TRBJ1-1; D not certain. CDR3 length: 11 residues. Trimming pared 2 bases from V and 2 bases from J, leaving 3 bases between. Germline V gives CDR1 SQVTM, CDR2 ANQGSEA. CDR3 in DNA: TGCAGCGTTGAACCCAACACTGAAGCTTTCTTT. It yields the protein CSVEPNTEAFF. The full variable domain, rest sourced from reference TRBV29-1 and TRBJ1-1, is SAVISQKPSRDICQRGTSLTIQCQVDSQVTMMFWYRQQPGQSLTLIATANQGSEATYESGFVIDKFPISRPNLTFSTLTVSNMSPEDSSIYLCSVEPNTEAFFGQGTRLTVV.